This is a list of T cell receptor beta chains from one sample in a study of response to subunit inactivated influenza vaccine. One entry per CDR3 protein results from TCRdb running MiXCR on the RT-PCR reads. The sample contains almost 600,000 distinct CDR3 sequences, 14% of which appear only once. The sequenced sample was PBMCs from blood, obtained 11 to 12 days after vaccination. Source of these receptors: a man aged 45-65 years who received an inactivated influenza vaccine. Both conserved end residues are part of each CDR3. D genes are given only for firm matches. Rows may omit the clone size; those that give it use once, few, many or a size class.

TRBD1 | TRBJ1-4 | . | TRBV29-1 | CSVALTGFDEKLFF | TGCAGCGTGGCATTGACAGGGTTTGATGAAAAACTGTTTTTT
TRBD1 | TRBJ2-7 | . | TRBV20-1 | CSARSRTGLSYEQYF | TGCAGTGCTAGATCCCGGACAGGGCTCTCCTACGAGCAGTACTTC
TRBD2 | TRBJ2-1 | . | TRBV7-9 | CASSPHSGSSYNEQFF | TGTGCCAGCAGCCCCCATAGCGGGAGTTCCTACAATGAGCAGTTCTTC
. | TRBJ2-2 | few | TRBV7-2 | CASSAFGQLVNGELFF | TGTGCCAGCAGCGCCTTTGGACAGCTTGTCAACGGGGAGCTGTTTTTT
TRBD2 | TRBJ2-5 | . | TRBV7-2 | CASSLTSMLAGGETQYF | TGTGCCAGCAGCTTAACTTCGATGCTAGCGGGGGGAGAGACCCAGTACTTC
. | TRBJ2-3 | . | TRBV5-1 | CASSLFLGTDTQYF | TGCGCCAGCAGCTTGTTCCTTGGAACAGATACGCAGTATTTT
. | TRBJ2-7 | few | TRBV7-9 | CASSLAGVDGLEQYF | TGTGCCAGCAGCTTAGCGGGGGTTGATGGGCTCGAGCAGTACTTC
. | TRBJ2-3 | few | TRBV29-1 | CSVDSGQHTDTQYF | TGCAGCGTTGATTCCGGACAGCACACAGATACGCAGTATTTT
TRBD2 | TRBJ2-7 | . | TRBV7-8 | CASSLSGTTSIGEQYF | TGTGCCAGCAGCTTAAGCGGGACTACATCGATCGGCGAGCAGTACTTC
. | TRBJ1-6 | few | TRBV3-1 | CASTGTPNSPLHF | TGTGCCAGCACCGGGACCCCCAATTCACCCCTCCACTTT
. | TRBJ1-2 | few | TRBV5-4 | CASSLWGAYGYTF | TGTGCCAGCAGCTTGTGGGGGGCGTATGGCTACACCTTC
. | TRBJ2-7 | . | TRBV7-2 | CASSLDYDEQYF | TGTGCCAGCAGCTTAGACTACGACGAGCAGTACTTC
. | TRBJ2-2 | . | TRBV18 | CASSPNMQGNTGELFF | TGTGCCAGCTCACCAAATATGCAGGGGAACACCGGGGAGCTGTTTTTT
. | TRBJ2-2 | . | TRBV20-1 | CSAAPGQNTGELFF | TGCAGTGCCGCACCGGGACAGAACACCGGGGAGCTGTTTTTT
. | TRBJ2-1 | . | TRBV30 | CAWRRRGRSNEQFF | TGTGCCTGGAGGAGGAGGGGGCGCTCGAATGAGCAGTTCTTC
. | TRBJ2-7 | many | TRBV12-3/TRBV12-4 | CASSLASYEQYF | TGTGCCAGCAGTTTGGCCTCCTACGAGCAGTACTTC
. | TRBJ1-6 | . | TRBV20-1 | CSARDPQFNSPLHF | TGCAGTGCTAGAGATCCGCAATTCAATTCACCCCTCCACTTT
. | TRBJ2-2 | few | TRBV5-1 | CASSLTESNTGELFF | TGCGCCAGCAGCTTGACGGAATCGAACACCGGGGAGCTGTTTTTT
TRBD1 | TRBJ1-1 | . | TRBV18 | CASSPTTGVTEAFF | TGTGCCAGCTCACCGACGACAGGGGTCACTGAAGCTTTCTTT
TRBD1 | TRBJ2-7 | few | TRBV28 | CASSFRQGRYEQYF | TGTGCCAGCAGTTTTCGACAGGGGAGATACGAGCAGTACTTC